This T cell receptor beta chain was recorded in a study of blood T cell repertoires in COVID-19 (dated by TCRdb to between 2020 and 2021). Background for the entire study: The collaborator samples originated in the United States, Italy and Spain and spanned the acute and convalescent phases of COVID-19. Where HLA class I and class II types were available, the types were taken from metadata supplied by the sample provider, not from assay-based typing. The repertoires were released in a freely available public database intended as a resource for research on the immune response to SARS-CoV-2. The sample metadata nearly always contained a de-identified subject ID, COVID-19 status, age in years and sex. The dataset comprised deeply sampled blood TCRbeta repertoires from subjects exposed to, actively infected with, or recovered from COVID-19. Samples came from the ongoing ImmuneRACE study (first 160 participants) plus 1,254 subjects from 6 global collaborators. The material from the prospective study consisted of cDNA or gDNA derived from T cells, B-cell-depleted T cells, or PBMCs. What the research found in general, with its limitations: The quantity of clinical and demographic metadata differed by source and by participant and was supplied without curation.

As regards this clone: The antigen it recognizes is unknown. Base quality data are lacking; no much larger clone is found one base away.

The immunoSEQ Assay, a bias-controlled multiplex PCR, was used to amplify TCRbeta CDR3 regions from genomic DNA. As for the original processing: The number of nucleated cells in each sample was estimated from the amplification of reference gene primers within the assay. To quantify the absolute abundance of each unique TCRbeta CDR3 rearrangement, sequence reads were collapsed and filtered. For each sample, productive Simpson clonality was calculated by taking the square root of Simpson's diversity index across productive rearrangements. TCRdb took this table from immuneACCESS and kept in-frame rearrangements with V and J called. Such tables lack part of the clones; where checked against another copy, unresolved V genes explain under half of the gap, and the rest is unexplained. V and J calls plus clone size are reproduced from that table; the DNA served to infer D and trimming. The sample contains roughly 70,000 clones, about 70% of them found a single time. The ten top clones hold around 20% of the sample.

Based on the germline V gene, the CDR1 and CDR2 sequences are MNHEY and SVGAGI. The CDR3 runs 15 amino acids, cysteine and phenylalanine included. Just CDR3 DNA is preserved here, 45 bases in frame from base 1. V drops 7 bases and J drops 0 bases, leaving 13 bases in between. Whole blood was collected in K2EDTA tubes by collaborating institutions according to the institutions' own protocols. Collaborator samples were shipped for TCRbeta analysis as frozen whole blood, isolated PBMCs, or DNA extracted from either sample type. This TCR was recovered from a man aged 55 to 70 with acute or convalescent COVID-19. This chain is built from TRBV6-5 and TRBJ1-5; TRBD1 is perhaps the D gene, given 6 matching bases. Material: peripheral blood. The nucleotide sequence is given as TGTGCCAGCACCACACAGGGTTATAGCAATCAGCCCCAGCATTTT. Its product reads: CASTTQGYSNQPQHF.